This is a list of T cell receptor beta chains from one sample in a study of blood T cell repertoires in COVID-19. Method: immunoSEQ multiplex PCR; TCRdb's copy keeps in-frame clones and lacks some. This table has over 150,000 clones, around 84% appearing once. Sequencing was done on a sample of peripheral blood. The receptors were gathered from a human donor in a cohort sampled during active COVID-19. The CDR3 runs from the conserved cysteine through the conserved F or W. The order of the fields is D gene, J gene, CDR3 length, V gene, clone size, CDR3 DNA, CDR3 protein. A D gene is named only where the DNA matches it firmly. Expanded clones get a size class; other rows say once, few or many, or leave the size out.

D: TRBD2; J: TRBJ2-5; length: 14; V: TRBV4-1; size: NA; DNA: TGCGCCAGCAGTACAGCGGGAGTGGTGGAGACCCAGTACTTC; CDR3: CASSTAGVVETQYF
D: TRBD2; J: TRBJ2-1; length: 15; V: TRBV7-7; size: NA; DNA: TGTGCCAGCAGCCCGGGACTAGCGGGAAGAGATGAGCAGTTCTTC; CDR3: CASSPGLAGRDEQFF
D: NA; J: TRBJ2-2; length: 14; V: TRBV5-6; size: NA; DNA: TGTGCCAGCAGCTTGTTGTCGGACACCGGGGAGCTGTTTTTT; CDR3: CASSLLSDTGELFF
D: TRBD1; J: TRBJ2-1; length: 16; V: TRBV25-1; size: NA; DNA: TGTGCCAGCAGTGAATTGGTCGGGACAGATTACAATGAGCAGTTCTTC; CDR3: CASSELVGTDYNEQFF
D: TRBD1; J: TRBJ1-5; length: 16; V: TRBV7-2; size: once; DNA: TGTGCCAGCAGCTTAGGGGGACAGGGATTAAGTCAGCCCCAGCATTTT; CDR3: CASSLGGQGLSQPQHF
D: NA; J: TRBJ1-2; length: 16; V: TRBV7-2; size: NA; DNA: TGTGCCAGCAGCCTAGGGACTCCCGGGACACACTATGGCTACACCTTC; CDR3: CASSLGTPGTHYGYTF
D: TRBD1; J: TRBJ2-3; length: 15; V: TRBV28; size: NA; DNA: TGTGCCAGCAGTAAAAACAGGGGGAGCACAGATACGCAGTATTTT; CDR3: CASSKNRGSTDTQYF
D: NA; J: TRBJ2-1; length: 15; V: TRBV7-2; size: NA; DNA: TGTGCCAGCAGCTTATGGGCTACAGGATACAATGAGCAGTTCTTC; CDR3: CASSLWATGYNEQFF
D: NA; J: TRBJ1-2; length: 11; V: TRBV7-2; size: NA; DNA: TGTGCCAGCAGCCCTAAAAGCGACTACACCTTC; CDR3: CASSPKSDYTF
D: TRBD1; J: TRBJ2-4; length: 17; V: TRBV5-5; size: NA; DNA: TGTGCCAGCAGCCCGGGACAGGGGGCATGGGCCAAAAACATTCAGTACTTC; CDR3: CASSPGQGAWAKNIQYF
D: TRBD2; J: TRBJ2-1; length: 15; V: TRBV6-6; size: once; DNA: TGTGCCAGCAGTGCGGGACTAGCGGGCTACAATGAGCAGTTCTTC; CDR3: CASSAGLAGYNEQFF
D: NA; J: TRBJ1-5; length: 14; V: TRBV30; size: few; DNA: TGTGCCTGGAGTGTGGGGCAGAGCAATCAGCCCCAGCATTTT; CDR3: CAWSVGQSNQPQHF
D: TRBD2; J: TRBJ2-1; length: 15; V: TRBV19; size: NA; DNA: TGTGCCAGTCATACTACTAGCGCTTCTTACAATGAGCAGTTCTTC; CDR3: CASHTTSASYNEQFF
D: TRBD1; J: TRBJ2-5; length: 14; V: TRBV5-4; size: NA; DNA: TGTGCCAGCAGCCAATGGACAGGGTCAGAGACCCAGTACTTC; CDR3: CASSQWTGSETQYF
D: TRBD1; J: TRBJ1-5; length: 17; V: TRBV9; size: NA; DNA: TGTGCCAGCAGCTCCCACGGGGGGACAGGGAGCCATCAGCCCCAGCATTTT; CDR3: CASSSHGGTGSHQPQHF
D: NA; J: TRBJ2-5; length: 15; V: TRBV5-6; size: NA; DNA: TGTGCCAGCAGCTCCTTCGACAGGATCCAAGAGACCCAGTACTTC; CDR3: CASSSFDRIQETQYF
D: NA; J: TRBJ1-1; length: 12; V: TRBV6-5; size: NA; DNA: TGTGCCAGCGCCCAGAGCGGCACTGAAGCTTTCTTT; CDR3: CASAQSGTEAFF